What follows are 8 T cell receptor beta chains derived from one specimen sequenced in a study of cytomegalovirus exposure and HLA in healthy donors. The primer mix had 60 Vbeta and 13 Jbeta primers. The repertoire was sequenced with immunoSEQ multiplex PCR; TCRdb's copy has only in-frame clones and lacks some. This sample carries 100,000 to 150,000 clones, with over 1.5% going to the ten biggest clones. Material for sequencing was PBMCs. Receptor source: a woman aged 40 to 50 in good health and CMV-seropositive.

The V and J genes are TRBV15 and TRBJ2-3; D remains ambiguous. The germline gives CDR1 LNHNV, CDR2 YYDKDF (reference sequence). V was shortened by 3 bases and J by 1 base, with 20 bases between the two germline ends. The CDR3 runs 18 residues. The chain's CDR3 is CATSRPIGVPKGTDTQYF. The DNA for the CDR3 is TGTGCCACCAGCAGGCCAATAGGAGTACCTAAGGGCACAGATACGCAGTATTTT.

V and J are TRBV5-4 and TRBJ1-5; D is perhaps TRBD1 (5 bases). V was cut by 4 bases and J by 5 bases, with 13 bases left in between. The length of the CDR3 is 14 residues. The germline V gene encodes CDR1 SGHNT and CDR2 YYREEE (reference sequence). CDR3 DNA sequence: TGTGCCAGCAGCAAGGACACCGGCGATCAGCCCCAGCATTTT. Its translation is CASSKDTGDQPQHF.

The V gene is TRBV5-1, the J gene TRBJ1-4; tentative D call: TRBD1 (5 bases). Germline assignment: CDR1 SGHRS and CDR2 YFSETQ. There are 15 residues in the CDR3. Deletions cut 2 bases from V and 5 bases from J, with 13 bases between. Written as DNA, the CDR3 is TGCGCCAGCAGCTTAGGGGTATCTGCCAATGAAAAACTGTTTTTT. Encoded protein: CASSLGVSANEKLFF.

The chain combines TRBV27 with TRBJ2-1; 13 nucleotides match TRBD2. The CDR3 is 14 amino acids. Germline trimming cut 4 bases from V and 7 bases from J; bases unmatched to any gene: 1. Germline-derived CDR1 and CDR2 are MNHEY and SMNVEV (reference sequence). CDR3 loop: CASSWTSGRNEQFF. Here the CDR3 DNA reads TGTGCCAGCAGTTGGACTAGCGGGAGAAATGAGCAGTTCTTC.

The chain recombines TRBV30 with TRBJ2-2; the match to TRBD1 covers 8 bases. V dropped 2 bases and J dropped 3; count of bases not matched to a gene: 5. Germline-derived CDR1 and CDR2 are GTSNPN and SVGIG (reference sequence). CDR3 size: 15 residues. CDR3 protein: CAWSHPGGHTGELFF. In DNA, the CDR3 is TGTGCCTGGAGTCACCCAGGGGGCCACACCGGGGAGCTGTTTTTT.

The chain employs TRBV18 and TRBJ2-2; TRBD2 matches at 8 bases. Germline CDR1 is KGHSH and CDR2 is LQKENI. The CDR3 spans 16 residues. V lost 4 bases to trimming and J lost 0 bases; unmatched junction nucleotides: 4. CDR3 sequence: CASSLTSGANTGELFF. For the CDR3, the DNA is TGTGCCAGCTCACTAACTAGCGGTGCGAACACCGGGGAGCTGTTTTTT. The variable domain in full, completed from reference TRBV18 and TRBJ2-2, reads NAGVMQNPRHLVRRRGQEARLRCSPMKGHSHVYWYRQLPEEGLKFMVYLQKENIIDESGMPKERFSAEFPKEGPSILRIQQVVRGDSAAYFCASSLTSGANTGELFFGEGSRLTVL.

The chain's CDR3 is CASSFGDSSYEQYF. The CDR3 DNA follows: TGTGCCAGCAGCTTTGGAGACAGTTCCTACGAGCAGTACTTC. The genes are TRBV11-2 and TRBJ2-7; D perhaps matches TRBD1 (5 bases). Trimming took off 3 bases at V and 1 base at J, with 10 bases between the two ends. CDR1 SGHAT and CDR2 FQNNGV come from the germline V gene. The CDR3 totals 14 residues. Using reference TRBV11-2 and TRBJ2-7 for the parts outside the CDR3, the full variable domain is EAGVAQSPRYKIIEKRQSVAFWCNPISGHATLYWYQQILGQGPKLLIQFQNNGVVDDSQLPKDRFSAERLKGVDSTLKIQPAKLEDSAVYLCASSFGDSSYEQYFGPGTRLTVT.

On this clone itself: At one boundary the junction diverges from the germline segment, which might be a read error. The chain employs TRBV28 and TRBJ1-1; D gene ambiguous. The germline V gene encodes CDR1 MDHEN and CDR2 SYDVKM. The CDR3 is 13 amino acids. The CDR3 DNA sequence: TGCGAGGTCAGCAGAGACCTGAACACTGAAGCTTTCTTT. It yields the protein CEVSRDLNTEAFF.